This TCR beta chain was captured by sequencing in a study of a mutant IDH1 vaccine in newly diagnosed glioma. Overall study context: Patients had received radiotherapy, temozolomide, or both previously, most receiving both. Study observations and caveats: With respect to changes in top peripheral T cell clonotypes, pseudoprogression seemed unrelated.

This clone was found a few times. Its specificity is not known. The repertoire was sequenced with immunoSEQ multiplex PCR; TCRdb's copy has only in-frame clones and lacks some. The profile shows about 46,000 clones, more than 60% of them singletons. Described time point: baseline, week 1 (first vaccination visit). This sample's treatment: pre-vaccination baseline after standard-of-care therapy. Germline CDR1 reads GTSNPN; CDR2 reads SVGIG (reference sequence). CDR3 length equals 13 residues. With 0 bases removed from V and 6 bases from J, the gap between germline ends came to 12 bases. The source of this sequence is a woman in her thirties or forties with glioma. The source was PBMCs, collected from a glioma patient treated with radiotherapy, temozolomide or both. The chain combines TRBV30 with TRBJ2-7; D possibly corresponds to TRBD2 (6 bases). Here the CDR3 DNA reads TGTGCCTGGAGTGTACTGAGGGGAGGCGAGCAGTACTTC. Its protein is CAWSVLRGGEQYF.